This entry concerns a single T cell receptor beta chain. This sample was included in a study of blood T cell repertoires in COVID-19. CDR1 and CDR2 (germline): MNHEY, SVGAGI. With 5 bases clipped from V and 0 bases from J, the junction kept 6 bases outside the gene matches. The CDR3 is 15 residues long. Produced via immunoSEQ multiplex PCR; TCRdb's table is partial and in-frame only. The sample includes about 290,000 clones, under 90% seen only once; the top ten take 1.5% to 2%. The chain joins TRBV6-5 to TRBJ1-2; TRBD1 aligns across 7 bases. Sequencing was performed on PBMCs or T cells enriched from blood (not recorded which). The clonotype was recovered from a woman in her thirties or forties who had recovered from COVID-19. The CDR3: CASSITGEANYGYTF. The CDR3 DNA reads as TGTGCCAGCAGTATAACAGGGGAAGCTAACTATGGCTACACCTTC.